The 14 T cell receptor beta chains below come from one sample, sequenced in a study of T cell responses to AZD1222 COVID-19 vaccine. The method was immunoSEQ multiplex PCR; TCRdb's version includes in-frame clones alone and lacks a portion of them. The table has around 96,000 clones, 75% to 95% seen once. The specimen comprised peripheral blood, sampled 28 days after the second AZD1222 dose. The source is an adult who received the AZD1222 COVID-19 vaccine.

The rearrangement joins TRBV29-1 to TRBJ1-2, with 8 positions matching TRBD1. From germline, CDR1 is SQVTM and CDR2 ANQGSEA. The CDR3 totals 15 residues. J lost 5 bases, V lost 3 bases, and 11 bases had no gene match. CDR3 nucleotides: TGCAGCGTTGAGGACAGGGCCGCGCGTGGGTATGGCTACACCTTC. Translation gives CSVEDRAARGYGYTF.

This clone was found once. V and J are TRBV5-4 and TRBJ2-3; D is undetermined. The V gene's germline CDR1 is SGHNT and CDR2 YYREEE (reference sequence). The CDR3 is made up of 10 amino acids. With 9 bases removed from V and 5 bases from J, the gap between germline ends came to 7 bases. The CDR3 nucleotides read TGTGCCATCGGTGGAGATACGCAGTATTTT. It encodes CAIGGDTQYF. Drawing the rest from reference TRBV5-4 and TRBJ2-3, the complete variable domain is ETGVTQSPTHLIKTRGQQVTLRCSSQSGHNTVSWYQQALGQGPQFIFQYYREEENGRGNFPPRFSGLQFPNYSSELNVNALELDDSALYLCAIGGDTQYFGPGTRLTVL.

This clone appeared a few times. CDR3 coding DNA: TGTGCCAGCAGCTTCTCTAGGTTTCCGGTCGGGACCCGAAATTCACCCCTCCACTTT. It is translated as CASSFSRFPVGTRNSPLHF. This chain uses TRBV7-9 with TRBJ1-6; D is possibly TRBD1 (5 bases). V lost 3 bases, J lost 7 bases, and 25 bases lay in between. Germline V gives CDR1 SEHNR, CDR2 FQNEAQ (reference sequence). CDR3 size: 19 residues.

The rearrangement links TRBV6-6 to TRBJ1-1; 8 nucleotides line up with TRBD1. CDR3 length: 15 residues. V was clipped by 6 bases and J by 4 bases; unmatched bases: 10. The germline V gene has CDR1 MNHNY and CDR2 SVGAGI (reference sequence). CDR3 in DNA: TGTGCCAGCAGCCGACAGGGGCCCCGGGGCACTGAAGCTTTCTTT. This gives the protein CASSRQGPRGTEAFF.

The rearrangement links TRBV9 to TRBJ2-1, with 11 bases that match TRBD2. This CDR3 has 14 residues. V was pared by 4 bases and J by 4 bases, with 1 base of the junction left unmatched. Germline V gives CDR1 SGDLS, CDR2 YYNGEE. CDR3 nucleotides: TGTGCCAGCAGCACTAGCGGGAGTTACAATGAGCAGTTCTTC. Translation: CASSTSGSYNEQFF.

CDR3 loop: CASSLFAAGPVSNEQFF. CDR3 sequence (DNA): TGCGCCAGCAGCTTGTTTGCGGCAGGGCCAGTTAGCAATGAGCAGTTCTTC. This chain joins TRBV5-1 and TRBJ2-1; TRBD1 is a possible D gene (5 bases). The CDR3 totals 17 residues. The V gene's germline CDR1 is SGHRS and CDR2 YFSETQ. Trimming pared 1 base from V and 6 bases from J, leaving 20 bases between.

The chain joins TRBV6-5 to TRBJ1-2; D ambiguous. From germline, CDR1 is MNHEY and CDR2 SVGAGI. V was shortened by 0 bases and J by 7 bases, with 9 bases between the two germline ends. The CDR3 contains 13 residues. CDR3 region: CASSYSAWTGYTF. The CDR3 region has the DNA TGTGCCAGCAGTTACTCGGCGTGGACTGGCTACACCTTC.

The CDR3 here is CASSQNSYEQYF. CDR3 nucleotides: TGTGCCAGCAGCCAAAACAGCTACGAGCAGTACTTC. The rearrangement joins TRBV6-5 to TRBJ2-7; D unresolved. The CDR3 contains 12 residues. Looked up from germline, CDR1 is MNHEY and CDR2 is SVGAGI. The ends were cut back, 6 bases at V and 3 bases at J, with 9 bases in the middle.

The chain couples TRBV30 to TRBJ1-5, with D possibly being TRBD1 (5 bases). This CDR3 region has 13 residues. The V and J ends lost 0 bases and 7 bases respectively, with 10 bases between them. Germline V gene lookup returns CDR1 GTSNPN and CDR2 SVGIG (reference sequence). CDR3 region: CAWSVQVGQPQHF. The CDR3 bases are TGTGCCTGGAGTGTACAGGTAGGGCAGCCCCAGCATTTT.

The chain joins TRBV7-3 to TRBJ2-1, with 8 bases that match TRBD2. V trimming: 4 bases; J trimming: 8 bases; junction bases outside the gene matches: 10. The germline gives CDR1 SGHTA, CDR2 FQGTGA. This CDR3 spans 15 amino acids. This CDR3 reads CASSSGPAGVHEQFF. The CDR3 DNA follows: TGTGCCAGCAGCTCTGGGCCAGCGGGAGTTCATGAGCAGTTCTTC.

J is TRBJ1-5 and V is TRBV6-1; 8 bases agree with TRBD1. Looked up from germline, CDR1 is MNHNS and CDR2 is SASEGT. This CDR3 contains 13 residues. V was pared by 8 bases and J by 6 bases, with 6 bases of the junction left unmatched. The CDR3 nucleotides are TGTGCCAGCCATGACAGGGGCGGTCAGCCCCAGCATTTT. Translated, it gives CASHDRGGQPQHF.

CDR3 nucleotides: TGTGCCATCAGTGATGGGGATCGGGGGGTTTGGGGCTACGAGCAGTACTTC. Translated: CAISDGDRGVWGYEQYF. The chain links TRBV10-3 to TRBJ2-7; 7 bases match TRBD2. The ends lost 3 bases at V and 3 bases at J; junction bases unmatched: 14. The CDR3 contains 17 residues. Per the germline V gene, CDR1 is ENHRY and CDR2 is SYGVKD.

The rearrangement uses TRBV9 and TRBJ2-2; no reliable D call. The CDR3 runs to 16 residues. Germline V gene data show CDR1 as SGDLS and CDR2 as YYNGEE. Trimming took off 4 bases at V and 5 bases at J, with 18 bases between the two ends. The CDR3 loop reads CASSPSGPLRTGELFF. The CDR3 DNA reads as TGTGCCAGCAGCCCATCGGGCCCCCTGAGGACCGGGGAGCTGTTTTTT.

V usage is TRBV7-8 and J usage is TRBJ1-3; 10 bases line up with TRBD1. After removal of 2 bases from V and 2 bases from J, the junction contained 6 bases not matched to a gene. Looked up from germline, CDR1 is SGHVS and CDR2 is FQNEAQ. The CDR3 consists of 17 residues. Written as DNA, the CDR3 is TGTGCCAGCAGCTTATTCTCGGGACAGGGGACTGGAAACACCATATATTTT. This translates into CASSLFSGQGTGNTIYF.